This TCR beta chain appears in the sequencing data of a study of T cells in women clearing cervical HPV infection. As for the study in general: Controls were women whose single incident HPV16 infection cleared within 12 months without precancer or cancer. General observations from the study: It is unknown whether associations predate infection; no effector/memory or HPV-specific sorting.

Clones were read by immunoSEQ multiplex PCR, and TCRdb kept only the in-frame ones, dropping some. This table lists about 23,000 clones. The CDR3 has 13 residues. The germline V gene has CDR1 LNHDA and CDR2 SQIVND (reference sequence). After removal of 10 bases from V and 2 bases from J, the junction contained 6 bases not matched to a gene. As to this clone: No antigen is known for it. Sequencing ends 3 residues short of the CDR3 end; the germline J gene provides the rest.

The clonotype was recovered from a woman aged 18 to 69 with a cervical HPV16 infection that either progressed to CIN3+ or cleared (not recorded which). Material for sequencing was blood buffy coat. This rearrangement joins TRBV19 to TRBJ2-7; TRBD2 matches at 9 bases. The CDR3 is CATSERGAYEQYF. Partial CDR3 DNA: TGTGCCACCTCAGAGCGGGGGGCCTACGAG.